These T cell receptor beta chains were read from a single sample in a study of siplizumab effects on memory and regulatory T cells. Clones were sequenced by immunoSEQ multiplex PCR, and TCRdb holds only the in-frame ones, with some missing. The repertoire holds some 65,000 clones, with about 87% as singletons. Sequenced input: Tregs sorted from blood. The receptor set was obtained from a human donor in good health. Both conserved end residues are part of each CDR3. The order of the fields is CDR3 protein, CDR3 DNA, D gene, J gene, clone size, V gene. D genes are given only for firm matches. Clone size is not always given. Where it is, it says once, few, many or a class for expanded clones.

CASSEPGQRGYEQYF	TGTGCCAGTAGCGAACCGGGACAGAGGGGCTACGAGCAGTACTTC	TRBD1	TRBJ2-7	-	TRBV19
CASSTTKNTEAFF	TGTGCCAGTAGTACCACAAAGAACACTGAAGCTTTCTTT	-	TRBJ1-1	-	TRBV19
CASSRRDARMSTDTQYF	TGTGCCAGCAGCCGGCGCGACGCACGAATGAGCACAGATACGCAGTATTTT	-	TRBJ2-3	once	TRBV4-2
CASSQAAGGTGVTEAFF	TGCGCCAGCAGCCAAGCCGCTGGCGGGACAGGGGTCACTGAAGCTTTCTTT	TRBD1	TRBJ1-1	-	TRBV4-3
CAWSADRAEQFF	TGTGCCTGGAGCGCGGACCGGGCGGAGCAGTTCTTC	-	TRBJ2-1	-	TRBV30
CASSDWGGRAKEQFF	TGTGCCAGCTCAGATTGGGGGGGGAGAGCTAAAGAGCAGTTCTTC	TRBD2	TRBJ2-1	once	TRBV11-3
CASSRVNNEQFF	TGCGCCAGCAGTAGAGTGAACAATGAGCAGTTCTTC	-	TRBJ2-1	-	TRBV10-2
CAISESPGNTIYF	TGTGCCATCAGTGAGTCGCCTGGAAACACCATATATTTT	-	TRBJ1-3	-	TRBV10-3
CASSPSGAFPYEQYF	TGTGCCAGCAGCCCATCCGGGGCCTTCCCCTACGAGCAGTACTTC	-	TRBJ2-7	-	TRBV9
CASSHGTTGDTQYF	TGCGCCAGCAGCCATGGGACCACCGGGGATACGCAGTATTTT	-	TRBJ2-3	-	TRBV5-1
CASRGTGTNTEAFF	TGTGCCAGCAGGGGAACAGGGACGAACACTGAAGCTTTCTTT	-	TRBJ1-1	medium-sized	TRBV25-1
CASSLQETQYF	TGTGCCAGCAGCTTACAAGAGACCCAGTACTTC	-	TRBJ2-5	-	TRBV13
CASNSAGQYNEQFF	TGCGCCAGCAACAGCGCGGGACAGTACAATGAGCAGTTCTTC	-	TRBJ2-1	-	TRBV5-1
CASSPWDTGELFF	TGCGCCAGCAGCCCATGGGACACCGGGGAGCTGTTTTTT	-	TRBJ2-2	-	TRBV4-3
CASSWGGRNTEAFF	TGTGCCAGCAGCTGGGGGGGAAGGAACACTGAAGCTTTCTTT	-	TRBJ1-1	-	TRBV7-3
CASSSRGLAGGPGQFF	TGTGCCAGCAGCTCCAGGGGACTAGCGGGAGGGCCTGGGCAGTTCTTC	TRBD2	TRBJ2-1	-	TRBV7-2
CASSLEGGRASEQFF	TGTGCCAGCAGCTTAGAAGGTGGGAGGGCCAGTGAGCAGTTCTTC	TRBD2	TRBJ2-1	once	TRBV5-4
CASSDGWTADYTDTQYF	TGTGCCAGCAGTGACGGATGGACAGCCGATTACACAGATACGCAGTATTTT	-	TRBJ2-3	-	TRBV6-1
CASSIGLLTNTGELFF	TGTGCCAGTAGTATAGGTTTACTTACTAACACCGGGGAGCTGTTTTTT	-	TRBJ2-2	once	TRBV19
CASRQLNTEAFF	TGCGCCAGCCGACAGTTGAACACTGAAGCTTTCTTT	-	TRBJ1-1	-	TRBV5-1
CASSSAGGPNTGELFF	TGTGCCAGCAGCTCCGCGGGGGGGCCGAACACCGGGGAGCTGTTTTTT	TRBD2	TRBJ2-2	-	TRBV7-2
CASSPPGLGGSGANVLTF	TGTGCCAGCTCACCTCCGGGACTAGGTGGGTCCGGGGCCAACGTCCTGACTTTC	TRBD2	TRBJ2-6	-	TRBV18
CASSLRTGSSYEQYF	TGTGCCAGCAGCCTCCGGACAGGAAGCTCCTACGAGCAGTACTTC	TRBD1	TRBJ2-7	-	TRBV7-3
CASSRTGGTEAFF	TGTGCCAGCAGTCGTACAGGGGGGACTGAAGCTTTCTTT	TRBD1	TRBJ1-1	-	TRBV6-1
CASRRQGPLDEQYF	TGTGCCAGCAGAAGACAGGGCCCTTTGGACGAGCAGTACTTC	TRBD1	TRBJ2-7	-	TRBV6-1
CASSTGPGTANTGELFF	TGTGCCAGCAGCACCGGACCCGGGACGGCGAACACCGGGGAGCTGTTTTTT	-	TRBJ2-2	once	TRBV9
CASSYRGPEKLFF	TGTGCCAGCAGTTACAGGGGGCCTGAAAAACTGTTTTTT	TRBD1	TRBJ1-4	-	TRBV7-9
CASSPRAGLSNTQYF	TGTGCCAGCTCACCTCGTGCGGGATTGTCAAATACGCAGTATTTT	-	TRBJ2-3	once	TRBV18
CASSYSNRRTQYF	TGTGCCAGCAGTTACTCGAACAGGCGGACGCAGTACTTC	-	TRBJ2-7	few	TRBV6-5
CASTPSGLADTQYF	TGTGCCAGCACCCCTAGCGGGCTCGCAGATACGCAGTATTTT	TRBD2	TRBJ2-3	-	TRBV7-9
CASRLAGGTYNEQFF	TGCGCCAGCAGACTAGCGGGAGGGACCTACAATGAGCAGTTCTTC	TRBD2	TRBJ2-1	-	TRBV4-1
CASSIDLLASGRALHKGQFF	TGTGCCAGTAGTATAGATCTATTAGCTAGCGGGAGGGCCTTACATAAGGGGCAGTTCTTC	TRBD2	TRBJ2-1	once	TRBV19
CAWRRGLYNEQFF	TGTGCCTGGAGGCGGGGGTTGTACAATGAGCAGTTCTTC	TRBD2	TRBJ2-1	-	TRBV30
CASSLAAGVRSNEQFF	TGTGCCAGCAGCTTAGCCGCGGGAGTCAGGAGCAATGAGCAGTTCTTC	TRBD2	TRBJ2-1	-	TRBV7-2
CASSSIHRIIQRKETQYF	TGTGCCAGCAGCTCAATACATCGTATTATCCAGCGGAAAGAGACCCAGTACTTC	-	TRBJ2-5	-	TRBV11-2
CASSLLAGQILTLDTQYF	TGTGCCAGCAGCTTACTGGCGGGACAGATACTAACATTAGATACGCAGTATTTT	-	TRBJ2-3	-	TRBV11-2
CASSQEGGTQYF	TGCGCCAGCAGCCAAGAAGGAGGGACCCAGTACTTC	-	TRBJ2-5	-	TRBV4-3
CASSHVGSYRELFF	TGCGCCAGCAGCCATGTGGGCTCTTACCGGGAGCTGTTTTTT	-	TRBJ2-2	-	TRBV4-3
CASSGLAGGSDTQYF	TGTGCCAGCAGTGGGTTAGCGGGAGGATCGGATACGCAGTATTTT	TRBD2	TRBJ2-3	-	TRBV5-5
CASSLEGGGQETQYF	TGTGCTAGCAGCTTGGAAGGGGGGGGTCAAGAGACCCAGTACTTC	-	TRBJ2-5	-	TRBV7-7
CATSPRNEQFF	TGTGCCACCTCACCACGAAATGAGCAGTTCTTC	-	TRBJ2-1	-	TRBV10-3
CASSLLAGKVPEQYF	TGTGCCAGCAGCTTACTAGCGGGAAAGGTTCCCGAGCAGTACTTC	TRBD2	TRBJ2-7	-	TRBV7-8
CASSGTVNQPQHF	TGTGCCAGTAGCGGGACAGTAAATCAGCCCCAGCATTTT	TRBD1	TRBJ1-5	-	TRBV19
CAWSVFGTGSAGELFF	TGTGCCTGGAGTGTATTCGGGACAGGGTCGGCCGGGGAGCTGTTTTTT	TRBD1	TRBJ2-2	-	TRBV30